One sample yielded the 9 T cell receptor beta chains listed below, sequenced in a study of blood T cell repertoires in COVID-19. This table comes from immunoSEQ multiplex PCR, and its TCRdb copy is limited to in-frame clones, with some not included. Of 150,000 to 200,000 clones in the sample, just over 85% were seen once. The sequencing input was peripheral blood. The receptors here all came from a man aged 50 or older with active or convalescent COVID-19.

The DNA for the CDR3 is TGTGCCAGCAGCCCAATAAAAGGGGGACACCAAGAGACCCAGTACTTC. Residues: CASSPIKGGHQETQYF. The V and J genes are TRBV7-9 and TRBJ2-5; D may be TRBD1 (6 bases). Looked up from germline, CDR1 is SEHNR and CDR2 is FQNEAQ (reference sequence). CDR3 length equals 16 residues. V dropped 5 bases and J dropped 0 bases, with 16 bases sitting between them.

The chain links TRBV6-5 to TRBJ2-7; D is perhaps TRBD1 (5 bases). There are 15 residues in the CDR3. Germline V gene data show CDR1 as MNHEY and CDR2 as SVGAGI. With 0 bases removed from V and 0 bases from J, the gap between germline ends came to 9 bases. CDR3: CASSYSSGNSYEQYF. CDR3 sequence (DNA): TGTGCCAGCAGTTACTCATCAGGGAACTCCTACGAGCAGTACTTC.

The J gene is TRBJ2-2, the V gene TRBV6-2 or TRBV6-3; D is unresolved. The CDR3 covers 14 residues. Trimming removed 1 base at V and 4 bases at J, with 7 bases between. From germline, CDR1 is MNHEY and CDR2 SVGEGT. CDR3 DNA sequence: TGTGCCAGCAGTTACTACAGAATCACCGGGGAGCTGTTTTTT. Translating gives CASSYYRITGELFF.

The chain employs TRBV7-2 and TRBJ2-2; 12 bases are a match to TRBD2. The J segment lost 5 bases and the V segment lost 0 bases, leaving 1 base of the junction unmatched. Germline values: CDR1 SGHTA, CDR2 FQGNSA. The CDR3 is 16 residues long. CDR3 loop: CASSLALAGGTGELFF. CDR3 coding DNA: TGTGCCAGCAGCTTAGCGCTAGCGGGGGGGACCGGGGAGCTGTTTTTT.

The CDR3 is CASSQDQDSIRNYGYTF. The CDR3 coding sequence is TGTGCCAGCAGCCAAGATCAGGACTCCATCAGAAACTATGGCTACACCTTC. The J gene is TRBJ1-2, the V gene TRBV14; the D is unclear. Germline V gene sequence: CDR1 SGHDN, CDR2 FVKESK. The CDR3 runs to 17 residues. The ends were cut back, 0 bases at V and 2 bases at J, with 16 bases in the middle. The entire variable domain, with the rest obtained from reference TRBV14 and TRBJ1-2, is as follows: EAGVTQFPSHSVIEKGQTVTLRCDPISGHDNLYWYRRVMGKEIKFLLHFVKESKQDESGMPNNRFLAERTGGTYSTLKVQPAELEDSGVYFCASSQDQDSIRNYGYTFGSGTRLTVV.

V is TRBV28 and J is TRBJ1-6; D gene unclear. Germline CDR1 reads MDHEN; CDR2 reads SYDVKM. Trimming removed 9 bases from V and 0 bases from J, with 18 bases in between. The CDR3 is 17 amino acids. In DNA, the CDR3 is TGTGCCAGTTACACAACCGGGTCAGACTCCTATAATTCACCCCTCCACTTT. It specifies CASYTTGSDSYNSPLHF.

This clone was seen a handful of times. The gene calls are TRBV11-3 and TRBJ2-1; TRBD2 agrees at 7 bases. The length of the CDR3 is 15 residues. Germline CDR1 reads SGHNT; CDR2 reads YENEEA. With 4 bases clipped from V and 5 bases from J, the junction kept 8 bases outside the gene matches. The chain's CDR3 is CASSSHEAGNNEQFF. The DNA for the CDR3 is TGTGCCAGCAGCTCTCATGAAGCGGGAAACAATGAGCAGTTCTTC.

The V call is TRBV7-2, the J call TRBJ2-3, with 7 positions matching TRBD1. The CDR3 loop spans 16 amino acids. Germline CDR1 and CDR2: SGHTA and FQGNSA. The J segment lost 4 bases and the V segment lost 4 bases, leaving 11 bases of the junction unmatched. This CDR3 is CASSSLTGIPPDTQYF. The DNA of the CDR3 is TGTGCCAGCAGCTCCCTGACAGGGATCCCCCCAGATACGCAGTATTTT.

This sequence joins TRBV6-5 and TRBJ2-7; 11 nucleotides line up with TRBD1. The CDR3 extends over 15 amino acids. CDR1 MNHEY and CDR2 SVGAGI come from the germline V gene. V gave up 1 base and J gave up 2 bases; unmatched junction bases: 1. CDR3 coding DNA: TGTGCCAGCAGTTACTGGACAGGGGGCACCTACGAGCAGTACTTC. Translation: CASSYWTGGTYEQYF.